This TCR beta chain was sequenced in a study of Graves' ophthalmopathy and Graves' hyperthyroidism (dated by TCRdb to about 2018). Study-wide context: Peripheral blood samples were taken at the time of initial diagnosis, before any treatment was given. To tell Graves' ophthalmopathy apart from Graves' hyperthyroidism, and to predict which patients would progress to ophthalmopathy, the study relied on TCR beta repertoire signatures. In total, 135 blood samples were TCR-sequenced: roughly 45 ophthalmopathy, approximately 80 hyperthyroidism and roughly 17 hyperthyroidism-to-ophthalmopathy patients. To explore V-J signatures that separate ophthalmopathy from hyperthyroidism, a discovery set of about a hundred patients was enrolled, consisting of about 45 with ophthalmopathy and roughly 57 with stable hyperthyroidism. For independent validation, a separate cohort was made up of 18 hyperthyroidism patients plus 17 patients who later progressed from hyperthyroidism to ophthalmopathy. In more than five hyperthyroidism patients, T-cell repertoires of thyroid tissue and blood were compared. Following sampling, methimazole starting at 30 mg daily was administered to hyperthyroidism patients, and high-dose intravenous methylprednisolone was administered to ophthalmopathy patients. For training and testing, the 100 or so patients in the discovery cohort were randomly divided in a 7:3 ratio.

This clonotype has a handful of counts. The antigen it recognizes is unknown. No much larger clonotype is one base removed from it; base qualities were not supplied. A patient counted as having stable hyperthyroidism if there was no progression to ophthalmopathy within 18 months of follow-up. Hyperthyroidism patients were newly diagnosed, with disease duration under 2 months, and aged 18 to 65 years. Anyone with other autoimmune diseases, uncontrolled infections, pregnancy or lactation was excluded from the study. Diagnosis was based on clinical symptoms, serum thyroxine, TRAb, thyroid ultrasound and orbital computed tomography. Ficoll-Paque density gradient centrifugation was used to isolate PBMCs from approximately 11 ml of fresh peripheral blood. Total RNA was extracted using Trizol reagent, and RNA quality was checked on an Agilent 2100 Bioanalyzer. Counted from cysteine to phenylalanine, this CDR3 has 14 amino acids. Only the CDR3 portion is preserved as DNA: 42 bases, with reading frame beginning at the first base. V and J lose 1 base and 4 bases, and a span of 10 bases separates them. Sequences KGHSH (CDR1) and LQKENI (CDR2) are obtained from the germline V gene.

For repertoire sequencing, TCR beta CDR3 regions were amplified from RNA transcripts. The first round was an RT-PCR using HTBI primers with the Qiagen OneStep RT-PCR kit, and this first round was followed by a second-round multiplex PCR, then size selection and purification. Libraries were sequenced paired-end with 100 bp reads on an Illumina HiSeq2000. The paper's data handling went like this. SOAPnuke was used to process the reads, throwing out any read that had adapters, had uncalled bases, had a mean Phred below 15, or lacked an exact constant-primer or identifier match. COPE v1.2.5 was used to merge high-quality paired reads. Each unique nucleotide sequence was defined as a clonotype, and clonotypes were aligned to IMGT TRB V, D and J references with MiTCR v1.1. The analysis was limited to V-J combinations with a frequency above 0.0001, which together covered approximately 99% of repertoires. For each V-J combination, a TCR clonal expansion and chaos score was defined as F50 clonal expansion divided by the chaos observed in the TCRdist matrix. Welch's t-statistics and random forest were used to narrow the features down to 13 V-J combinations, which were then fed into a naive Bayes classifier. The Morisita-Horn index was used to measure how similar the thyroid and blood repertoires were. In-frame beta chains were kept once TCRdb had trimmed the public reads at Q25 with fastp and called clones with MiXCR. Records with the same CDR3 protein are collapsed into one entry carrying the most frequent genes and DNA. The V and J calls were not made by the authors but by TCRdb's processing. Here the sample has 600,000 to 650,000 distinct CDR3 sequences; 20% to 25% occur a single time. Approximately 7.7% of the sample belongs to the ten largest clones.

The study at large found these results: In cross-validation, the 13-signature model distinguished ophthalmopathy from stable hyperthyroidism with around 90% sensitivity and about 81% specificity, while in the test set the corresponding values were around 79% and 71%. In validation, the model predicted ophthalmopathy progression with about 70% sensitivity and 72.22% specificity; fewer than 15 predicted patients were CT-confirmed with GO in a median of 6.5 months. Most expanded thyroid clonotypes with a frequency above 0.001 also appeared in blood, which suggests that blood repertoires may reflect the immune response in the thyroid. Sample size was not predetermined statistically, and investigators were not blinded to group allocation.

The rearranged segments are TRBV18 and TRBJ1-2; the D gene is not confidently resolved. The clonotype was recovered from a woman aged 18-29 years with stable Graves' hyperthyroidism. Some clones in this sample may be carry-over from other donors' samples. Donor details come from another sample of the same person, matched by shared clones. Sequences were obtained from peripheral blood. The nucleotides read TGTGCCAGCTCACCACTGGAAGGGCCCTATGGCTACACCTTC. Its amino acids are CASSPLEGPYGYTF.